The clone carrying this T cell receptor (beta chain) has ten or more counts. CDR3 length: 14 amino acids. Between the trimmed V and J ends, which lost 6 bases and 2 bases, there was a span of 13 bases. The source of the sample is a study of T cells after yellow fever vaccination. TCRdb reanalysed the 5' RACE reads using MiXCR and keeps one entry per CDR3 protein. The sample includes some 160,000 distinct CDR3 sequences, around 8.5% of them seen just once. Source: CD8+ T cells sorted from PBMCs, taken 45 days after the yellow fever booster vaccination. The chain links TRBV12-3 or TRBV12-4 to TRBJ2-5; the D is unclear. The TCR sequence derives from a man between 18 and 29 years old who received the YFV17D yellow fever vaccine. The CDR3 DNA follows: TGTGCCAGCAGCCTACAAGGAGTACAAGAGACCCAGTACTTC. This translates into CASSLQGVQETQYF.